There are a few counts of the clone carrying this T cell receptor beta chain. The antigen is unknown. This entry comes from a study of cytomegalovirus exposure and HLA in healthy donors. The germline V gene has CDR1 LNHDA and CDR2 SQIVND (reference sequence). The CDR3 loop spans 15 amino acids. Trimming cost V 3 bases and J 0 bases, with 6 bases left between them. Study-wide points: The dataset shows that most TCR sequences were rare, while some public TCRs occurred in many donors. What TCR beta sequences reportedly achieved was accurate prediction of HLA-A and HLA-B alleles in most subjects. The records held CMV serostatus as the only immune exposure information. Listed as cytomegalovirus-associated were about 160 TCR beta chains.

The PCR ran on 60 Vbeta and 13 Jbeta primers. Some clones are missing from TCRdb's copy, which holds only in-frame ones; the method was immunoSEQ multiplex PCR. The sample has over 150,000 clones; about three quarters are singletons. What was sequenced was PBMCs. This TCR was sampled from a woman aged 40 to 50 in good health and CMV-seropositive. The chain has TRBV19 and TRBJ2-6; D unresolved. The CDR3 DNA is TGTGCCAGTAGTATCCTTATCTCTGGGGCCAACGTCCTGACTTTC. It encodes CASSILISGANVLTF.